The 22 T cell receptor beta chains below were found in one sample sequenced in a study of blood T cell repertoires in COVID-19. Repertoires were generated with immunoSEQ multiplex PCR, while TCRdb's copy carries only in-frame clones and drops some. This table holds more than 85,000 clones, approximately 84% found once. Sequenced material: peripheral blood. The source of these receptors is a middle-aged man with active or convalescent COVID-19.

This sequence joins TRBV27 and TRBJ2-7; TRBD1 matches 7 bases. The germline V gene encodes CDR1 MNHEY and CDR2 SMNVEV (reference sequence). With V trimmed by 8 bases and J by 3 bases, 13 bases remained unmatched. The CDR3 extends over 15 amino acids. The DNA for the CDR3 is TGTGCCAGCGGAAGAACAGGGGTGAACCACTACGAGCAGTACTTC. As protein: CASGRTGVNHYEQYF.

V and J are TRBV6-5 and TRBJ2-1; 12 bases match TRBD2. Per the germline V gene, CDR1 is MNHEY and CDR2 is SVGAGI. V lost 4 bases to trimming and J lost 9 bases; unmatched junction nucleotides: 7. This CDR3 has 15 amino acids. The CDR3 here is CASSSWTSGAGEQFF. The CDR3 DNA sequence: TGTGCCAGCAGTTCCTGGACTAGCGGGGCAGGTGAGCAGTTCTTC.

V and J are TRBV3-1 (or the pseudogene TRBV3-2) and TRBJ2-1; 9 bases line up with TRBD2. This CDR3 is built from 14 residues. V was clipped by 6 bases and J by 7 bases; unmatched bases: 7. The germline gives CDR1 LGHDT, CDR2 YNNKEL (reference sequence). CDR3 sequence reads: CASSERGAGNEQFF. CDR3 coding DNA: TGTGCCAGCAGTGAGCGGGGGGCCGGGAATGAGCAGTTCTTC.

This chain connects TRBV7-2 to TRBJ2-3; 13 bases match TRBD2. V was clipped by 4 bases and J by 4 bases; unmatched bases: 5. Germline CDR1 is SGHTA and CDR2 is FQGNSA. The CDR3 has 16 amino acids. Written as DNA, the CDR3 is TGTGCCAGCAGCTCAAGACTAGCGGGGGGTTCAGATACGCAGTATTTT. Translating it yields CASSSRLAGGSDTQYF.

The sample holds one count of this clone. The chain joins TRBV19 to TRBJ2-1, with 11 bases that match TRBD2. CDR1 is LNHDA, CDR2 SQIVND, per germline (reference sequence). The CDR3 totals 16 residues. V dropped 3 bases and J dropped 7; count of bases not matched to a gene: 8. The CDR3 spells CASSIKASGGLNEQFF. CDR3 coding DNA: TGTGCCAGTAGTATTAAAGCTAGCGGGGGGCTAAATGAGCAGTTCTTC.

The rearrangement links TRBV19 to TRBJ1-5; D gene uncertain. Trimming cost V 0 bases and J 0 bases, with 12 bases left between them. In germline, CDR1 is LNHDA, CDR2 SQIVND (reference sequence). This CDR3 comprises 17 residues. In DNA, the CDR3 is TGTGCCAGTAGTATAGACTACTCGGTAGATAGCAATCAGCCCCAGCATTTT. It specifies CASSIDYSVDSNQPQHF.

This rearrangement joins TRBV27 to TRBJ1-2; 7 nucleotides line up with TRBD1. The V gene's germline CDR1 is MNHEY and CDR2 SMNVEV (reference sequence). Trimming took 6 bases from V and 8 from J; bases not matched to a gene: 9. This CDR3 is 13 amino acids long. The CDR3 protein is CASRDRVTKGYTF. In nucleotides, the CDR3 is TGTGCCAGCAGAGACAGGGTGACAAAAGGCTACACCTTC.

This chain connects TRBV6-5 to TRBJ1-6, with TRBD1 matching 11 bases. The CDR3 length is 15 residues. Looked up from germline, CDR1 is MNHEY and CDR2 is SVGAGI. The trim removed 3 bases at V and 10 bases at J, leaving 5 bases unmatched. The CDR3 loop reads CASSYRGTGGSPLHF. Here the CDR3 DNA reads TGTGCCAGCAGTTATCGCGGGACAGGGGGATCACCCCTCCACTTT.

This clone showed up just a few times. The junction departs from the called germline gene at one end, perhaps through a read error. The chain carries TRBV11-2 and TRBJ1-2, with a possible D match to TRBD1 (5 bases). The germline gives CDR1 SGHAT, CDR2 FQNNGV. The CDR3 is made up of 14 amino acids. The CDR3 bases are TGTGCCAGCAGCTCGGGGGGGGAGGGGACCCCTCACTCCTTC. It translates to CASSSGGEGTPHSF.

J is TRBJ2-5 and V is TRBV5-6; 13 bases line up with TRBD2. V shed 4 bases and J 5 bases; nucleotides not matched to a gene: 2. This CDR3 is built from 14 residues. The V gene's germline CDR1 is SGHDT and CDR2 YYEEEE. The CDR3 DNA reads as TGTGCCAGCAGCGGGACTAGCGGGGATGAGACCCAGTACTTC. It specifies CASSGTSGDETQYF.

The chain uses TRBV6-1 and TRBJ2-5; TRBD1 is a possible D gene (6 bases). CDR3 size: 14 residues. Between the trimmed V and J ends, which lost 3 bases and 1 base, there was a span of 9 bases. The germline CDR1 and CDR2 sequences are MNHNS and SASEGT. The CDR3 protein is CASSERGTQETQYF. The CDR3 coding sequence is TGTGCCAGCAGTGAGAGGGGGACCCAAGAGACCCAGTACTTC.

The chain employs TRBV18 and TRBJ1-3, with D possibly matching TRBD1 (6 bases). V shed 8 bases and J shed 0 bases, with 14 bases lying between them. This CDR3 spans 15 amino acids. Germline CDR1 KGHSH, CDR2 LQKENI. CDR3 coding DNA: TGTGCCAGCGCGAAAGGGGGTATCTCTGGAAACACCATATATTTT. Its protein product is CASAKGGISGNTIYF.

This rearrangement joins TRBV2 to TRBJ1-6; 8 nucleotides align to TRBD1. The CDR3 runs 15 residues. V lost 7 bases, J lost 6 bases, and 8 bases stayed unmatched. The germline CDR1 and CDR2 sequences are SNHLY and FYNNEI. Here the CDR3 DNA reads TGTGCCAGCATTCCACAGGGGGAAGGTAATTCACCCCTCCACTTT. Its translation is CASIPQGEGNSPLHF.

The chain carries TRBV5-8 and TRBJ2-1, with TRBD2 identical over 8 bases. The CDR3 loop spans 15 amino acids. The V and J ends lost 0 bases and 7 bases, in that order; junction bases with no gene match: 6. Germline CDR1 reads SGHTS; CDR2 reads YDEGEE. For the CDR3, the DNA is TGTGCCAGCAGCTTGGCGGTTAGCGGGGCGAATGAGCAGTTCTTC. Translated: CASSLAVSGANEQFF.

This chain joins TRBV12-3 or TRBV12-4 and TRBJ2-4; a possible D gene is TRBD2 (6 bases). CDR3 size: 13 residues. V lost 1 base to trimming and J lost 7 bases, with 8 bases between them. CDR3 protein: CASSLGEANIQYF. CDR3 nucleotide sequence: TGTGCCAGCAGTTTAGGGGAGGCGAACATTCAGTACTTC.

The chain is built from TRBV25-1 and TRBJ2-2; unclear D gene. The CDR3 has 12 residues. The V gene's germline CDR1 is MGHDK and CDR2 SYGVNS. Deletions cut 8 bases from V and 0 bases from J, with 4 bases between. The CDR3 coding sequence is TGTGCCAGCGAGACGAACACCGGGGAGCTGTTTTTT. Translation: CASETNTGELFF.

The V and J genes are TRBV6-5 and TRBJ2-7, with TRBD1 matching 9 bases. This CDR3 has 15 amino acids. J gave up 6 bases and V 3 bases, and 9 bases lay outside the gene matches. Germline lookup yields CDR1 MNHEY and CDR2 SVGAGI. CDR3 sequence: CASSYSGQGLSEQYF. The CDR3 nucleotides read TGTGCCAGCAGTTATTCCGGACAGGGGCTCTCCGAGCAGTACTTC.

The chain uses TRBV6-2 or TRBV6-3 and TRBJ1-2; D unclear. This CDR3 is built from 14 residues. From germline, CDR1 is MNHEY and CDR2 SVGEGT. The ends were cut back, 0 bases at V and 7 bases at J, with 12 bases in the middle. The CDR3 loop is CASSYSAVPSGYTF. The CDR3 bases are TGTGCCAGCAGTTACTCGGCAGTCCCCTCTGGCTACACCTTC.

The CDR3 loop reads CASSLRLLAKNIQYF. The CDR3 nucleotides are TGTGCCAGCAGTTTACGACTGTTAGCCAAAAACATTCAGTACTTC. This chain joins TRBV28 and TRBJ2-4; D unclear. Per the germline V gene, CDR1 is MDHEN and CDR2 is SYDVKM. Between the trimmed V and J ends, which lost 2 bases and 0 bases, there was a span of 8 bases. This CDR3 is built from 15 residues.

The genes are TRBV7-2 and TRBJ1-6, with TRBD1 matching over 7 bases. CDR1 is SGHTA and CDR2 is FQGNSA in the germline V gene. V lost 5 bases and J lost 9; bases outside the gene matches: 7. CDR3 length equals 14 residues. CDR3 nucleotides: TGTGCCAGCAGCATCCGGGACAGCCCTTCACCCCTCCACTTT. This encodes CASSIRDSPSPLHF. The full variable domain, its missing parts supplied by reference TRBV7-2 and TRBJ1-6, is GAGVSQSPSNKVTEKGKDVELRCDPISGHTALYWYRQSLGQGLEFLIYFQGNSAPDKSGLPSDRFSAERTGGSVSTLTIQRTQQEDSAVYLCASSIRDSPSPLHFGNGTRLTVT.

The chain links TRBV11-1 to TRBJ1-2; D might be TRBD1 (6 bases). Trimming stripped 1 base from V and 6 bases from J, with 9 bases between. The germline V gene has CDR1 SGHAT and CDR2 FQDESV (reference sequence). The length of the CDR3 is 13 residues. The CDR3 nucleotides are TGTGCCAGCAGCTTAGACAGGGTGCATGGCTACACCTTC. Translation gives CASSLDRVHGYTF.

The chain couples TRBV7-9 to TRBJ2-5; 7 bases are shared with TRBD1. Per the germline V gene, CDR1 is SEHNR and CDR2 is FQNEAQ (reference sequence). The length of the CDR3 is 15 residues. Trimming cost V 5 bases and J 2 bases; bases outside gene matches: 8. The CDR3 sequence: CASSRLGQTQETQYF. DNA of the CDR3: TGTGCCAGCAGCAGACTGGGACAGACGCAAGAGACCCAGTACTTC.